These 32 T cell receptor beta chains were all obtained from the same sample, sequenced in a study of blood T cell repertoires in COVID-19. Assay used: immunoSEQ multiplex PCR; TCRdb lists only in-frame clones, some missing. The sample shows about 68,000 clones, 75% to 85% of them seen only once. Sequenced material: peripheral blood. The receptors shown here come from a man in his fifties with acute or convalescent COVID-19.

This chain joins TRBV10-3 and TRBJ2-7; 7 bases align to TRBD1. The CDR3 consists of 14 residues. Germline-derived CDR1 and CDR2 are ENHRY and SYGVKD. V lost 4 bases to trimming and J lost 0 bases; unmatched junction nucleotides: 3. CDR3 residues: CAISGQGSSYEQYF. The DNA of the CDR3 is TGTGCCATCAGTGGACAGGGAAGCTCCTACGAGCAGTACTTC.

The rearrangement joins TRBV6-2 or TRBV6-3 to TRBJ1-1; 11 nucleotides align to TRBD1. J was trimmed by 1 base and V by 8 bases; bases with no gene match: 6. Germline values: CDR1 MNHEY, CDR2 SVGEGT. CDR3 length equals 15 residues. DNA of the CDR3: TGTGCCAGCTGTTTCGGGACAGGGGGGAACACTGAAGCTTTCTTT. Encoded protein: CASCFGTGGNTEAFF.

This clone was counted once. This rearrangement joins TRBV9 to TRBJ1-6, with no clear D. Trimming took 5 bases from V and 0 from J, leaving 6 bases between them. The CDR3 is 14 residues long. The germline CDR1 and CDR2 sequences are SGDLS and YYNGEE. The CDR3 DNA reads TGTGCCAGCAGTTCCGTCTCCTATAATTCACCCCTCCACTTT. This encodes CASSSVSYNSPLHF.

The chain recombines TRBV20-1 with TRBJ2-7; D is unresolved. Germline CDR1 reads DFQATT; CDR2 reads SNEGSKA (reference sequence). The CDR3 is 16 residues long. The ends were cut back, 3 bases at V and 1 base at J, with 19 bases in the middle. This CDR3 reads CSASASSKSGSYEQYV. DNA of the CDR3: TGCAGTGCTAGTGCCTCGAGCAAAAGTGGTTCCTACGAGCAGTACGTC.

The sample holds a few counts of this clone. J is TRBJ1-2 and V is TRBV5-4; no clear D. V lost 0 bases and J 7 bases, leaving 19 bases between the germline ends. This CDR3 spans 16 amino acids. Germline V lookup: CDR1 SGHNT, CDR2 YYREEE (reference sequence). The CDR3 DNA reads TGTGCCAGCAGCTTGGCCAATGCGTGGGAGAGGACTGGCTACACCTTC. Translation gives CASSLANAWERTGYTF.

V gene TRBV7-9 combines with J gene TRBJ2-7; TRBD2 agrees at 11 bases. V lost 8 bases and J lost 7; bases outside the gene matches: 7. The CDR3 consists of 13 residues. Germline lookup yields CDR1 SEHNR and CDR2 FQNEAQ (reference sequence). The CDR3 protein is CASGLAGSLEQYF. For the CDR3, the DNA is TGTGCCAGCGGACTAGCGGGCTCTCTGGAGCAGTACTTC.

The J gene is TRBJ1-2, the V gene TRBV12-5, with D perhaps TRBD1 (6 bases). The CDR3 length is 14 residues. Germline lookup yields CDR1 LGHNT and CDR2 FRNRAP. V lost 6 bases and J 8 bases, leaving 19 bases between the germline ends. The CDR3 bases are TGTGCTAGTGGACCCGACAGGCCCGCTATGGGCTACACCTTC. Translating it yields CASGPDRPAMGYTF.

A few counts support this clone. V usage is TRBV25-1 and J usage is TRBJ1-5; the D gene is possibly TRBD1 (5 bases). Deletions cut 5 bases from V and 4 bases from J, with 6 bases between. Germline-derived CDR1 and CDR2 are MGHDK and SYGVNS. The CDR3 length is 12 residues. CDR3 protein: CASSRGNQPQHF. The DNA for the CDR3 is TGTGCCAGCAGTAGGGGTAATCAGCCCCAGCATTTT.

The chain combines TRBV4-1 with TRBJ2-3, with 8 bases identical to TRBD2. The J segment lost 0 bases and the V segment lost 1 base, leaving 3 bases of the junction unmatched. CDR1 and CDR2 (germline): MGHRA, YSYEKL. The CDR3 extends over 16 amino acids. CDR3 region: CASSQGAGASTDTQYF. The CDR3 nucleotides read TGCGCCAGCAGCCAAGGAGCGGGGGCAAGCACAGATACGCAGTATTTT.

The chain is built from TRBV11-3 and TRBJ1-1; no firm D call. The CDR3 length is 14 residues. Trimming pared 5 bases from V and 1 base from J, leaving 11 bases between. Germline CDR1 is SGHNT and CDR2 is YENEEA. The DNA of the CDR3 is TGTGCCAGCAGCCGTAGCGCCGGGAACACTGAAGCTTTCTTT. Protein: CASSRSAGNTEAFF. Full variable domain (outside the CDR3, taken from reference TRBV11-3 and TRBJ1-1): EAGVVQSPRYKIIEKKQPVAFWCNPISGHNTLYWYLQNLGQGPELLIRYENEEAVDDSQLPKDRFSAERLKGVDSTLKIQPAELGDSAVYLCASSRSAGNTEAFFGQGTRLTVV.

This clone was picked up one time. The J gene is TRBJ2-7, the V gene TRBV27, with D perhaps TRBD2 (5 bases). The germline V and J ends were trimmed by 3 bases and 0 bases, with 9 bases remaining between them. Germline V gene sequence: CDR1 MNHEY, CDR2 SMNVEV (reference sequence). This CDR3 comprises 14 residues. The CDR3 nucleotides are TGTGCCAGCAGTTTTACGCGGGCCTCCTACGAGCAGTACTTC. It translates to CASSFTRASYEQYF.

V and J are TRBV6-1 and TRBJ2-1, with 8 nucleotides matching TRBD2. This CDR3 comprises 14 residues. Unmatched junction bases numbered 4, after V lost 2 bases and J lost 7 bases. Looked up from germline, CDR1 is MNHNS and CDR2 is SASEGT. CDR3 loop: CASSELGTSNEQFF. In DNA, the CDR3 is TGTGCCAGCAGTGAACTGGGGACTAGTAATGAGCAGTTCTTC.

This chain joins TRBV11-2 and TRBJ1-3; D is unclear. Germline V gene sequence: CDR1 SGHAT, CDR2 FQNNGV. V dropped 2 bases and J dropped 0 bases, with 11 bases sitting between them. CDR3 size: 16 residues. The CDR3, as DNA: TGTGCCAGCAGCTTAAAGACACCGATCTCTGGAAACACCATATATTTT. Translating gives CASSLKTPISGNTIYF.

The rearrangement joins TRBV14 to TRBJ2-5, with D hard to call. Trimming cost V 6 bases and J 0 bases, with 14 bases left between them. There are 15 residues in the CDR3. The germline gives CDR1 SGHDN, CDR2 FVKESK. In DNA form, the CDR3 reads TGTGCCAGCAGTCCGCGCAGGCAGTACCAAGAGACCCAGTACTTC. Encoded protein: CASSPRRQYQETQYF.

This chain uses TRBV7-9 with TRBJ2-1; unclear D gene. V was cut by 9 bases and J by 3 bases, with 6 bases left in between. The CDR3 length is 11 residues. Germline CDR1 reads SEHNR; CDR2 reads FQNEAQ (reference sequence). For the CDR3, the DNA is TGTGCCAGTAGTAACTACAATGAGCAGTTCTTC. Protein: CASSNYNEQFF.

The V and J genes are TRBV3-1 (or the pseudogene TRBV3-2) and TRBJ2-2, with D possibly TRBD2 on 6 matching bases. V lost 4 bases to trimming and J lost 2 bases, with 17 bases between them. The germline gives CDR1 LGHDT, CDR2 YNNKEL (reference sequence). There are 17 residues in the CDR3. CDR3 sequence (DNA): TGTGCCAGCAGCCGAGTGAGGGGTGGACTAAACACCGGGGAGCTGTTTTTT. It encodes CASSRVRGGLNTGELFF.

This clone was recorded only once. The gene calls are TRBV7-8 and TRBJ2-5; 11 bases are a match to TRBD1. Germline V gene lookup returns CDR1 SGHVS and CDR2 FQNEAQ. The CDR3 extends over 15 amino acids. J lost 4 bases, V lost 3 bases, and 4 bases had no gene match. CDR3 DNA sequence: TGTGCCAGCAGCTTCGGGACAGGGGGTAGAGAGACCCAGTACTTC. Its translation is CASSFGTGGRETQYF.

The chain couples TRBV5-1 to TRBJ1-2, with D perhaps matching TRBD1 (6 bases). From germline, CDR1 is SGHRS and CDR2 YFSETQ. This CDR3 has 13 residues. V was clipped by 3 bases and J by 2 bases, with 8 bases between them. The CDR3 region has the DNA TGCGCCAGCAGCTCCGGACAGAACTATGGCTACACCTTC. Translated, it gives CASSSGQNYGYTF.

This clone was found a few times. This chain uses TRBV11-2 with TRBJ1-4; perhaps TRBD1 as D (5 bases). The V gene lost 8 bases and the J gene lost 8 bases, with 15 bases spanning the gap. Germline assignment: CDR1 SGHAT and CDR2 FQNNGV. This CDR3 spans 13 amino acids. CDR3 nucleotide sequence: TGTGCCAGCTCTCGGTGGCGGGGGGAAAAACTGTTTTTT. Translating it yields CASSRWRGEKLFF.

This chain joins TRBV7-8 and TRBJ2-3, with 12 bases that match TRBD2. Per the germline V gene, CDR1 is SGHVS and CDR2 is FQNEAQ. V trimming: 5 bases; J trimming: 2 bases; junction bases outside the gene matches: 2. This CDR3 region has 15 residues. CDR3 in DNA: TGTGCCAGCAGCGGACTAGCGGGGACCACAGATACGCAGTATTTT. Translated: CASSGLAGTTDTQYF.

The chain uses TRBV28 and TRBJ1-1; no definite D call. The germline V and J ends were trimmed by 5 bases and 3 bases, with 13 bases remaining between them. The germline gives CDR1 MDHEN, CDR2 SYDVKM. The CDR3 consists of 14 residues. The CDR3, as DNA: TGTGCCAGCAGTCCCCGGGAGATCTACACTGAAGCTTTCTTT. Translated, it gives CASSPREIYTEAFF.

The chain combines TRBV5-1 with TRBJ2-5; TRBD2 aligns across 9 bases. Germline V gene data show CDR1 as SGHRS and CDR2 as YFSETQ. J was trimmed by 0 bases and V by 5 bases; bases with no gene match: 11. The CDR3 contains 17 residues. The CDR3 protein is CASRGFGTSSYQETQYF. The CDR3 nucleotides read TGCGCCAGCAGAGGTTTCGGGACTAGCTCGTACCAAGAGACCCAGTACTTC.

This clone occurred once. This chain joins TRBV27 and TRBJ2-1, with D possibly being TRBD1 (5 bases). The CDR3 totals 15 residues. V was trimmed by 2 bases and J by 4 bases, leaving 12 bases between them. Germline loops: CDR1 MNHEY, CDR2 SMNVEV (reference sequence). The DNA of the CDR3 is TGTGCCAGCAGTTTAACCAGGGCCCTATACAATGAGCAGTTCTTC. Protein: CASSLTRALYNEQFF.

The chain is built from TRBV27 and TRBJ1-6; TRBD1 might be the D (5 bases). The ends were cut back, 5 bases at V and 0 bases at J, with 8 bases in the middle. From germline, CDR1 is MNHEY and CDR2 SMNVEV (reference sequence). This CDR3 comprises 15 residues. The DNA of the CDR3 is TGTGCCAGCAGTCCAGGGTTCTCCTATAATTCACCCCTCCACTTT. It codes for CASSPGFSYNSPLHF.

This chain uses TRBV3-1 (or the pseudogene TRBV3-2) with TRBJ1-3; D gene ambiguous. Trimming took 1 base from V and 2 from J, leaving 12 bases between them. Germline V gene data show CDR1 as LGHDT and CDR2 as YNNKEL (reference sequence). This CDR3 contains 16 residues. The CDR3 region is CASSQVYTEAGNTIYF. The CDR3 DNA reads TGTGCCAGCAGCCAAGTTTACACGGAGGCTGGAAACACCATATATTTT.

This chain connects TRBV9 to TRBJ2-5; a possible D gene is TRBD2 (6 bases). This CDR3 is built from 15 residues. Germline V gene lookup returns CDR1 SGDLS and CDR2 YYNGEE. V shed 3 bases and J shed 4 bases, with 16 bases lying between them. For the CDR3, the DNA is TGTGCCAGCAGCGCCCACGCGGGGTTAGGAGAGACCCAGTACTTC. It encodes CASSAHAGLGETQYF.

This rearrangement joins TRBV9 to TRBJ1-2; TRBD1 is a possible D gene (6 bases). The germline V gene encodes CDR1 SGDLS and CDR2 YYNGEE. This CDR3 is 14 amino acids long. The V end was cut by 0 bases, the J end by 7 bases, with 13 bases between. The CDR3 loop is CASSVARAGVGYTF. DNA for the CDR3: TGTGCCAGCAGCGTAGCTAGGGCAGGGGTTGGCTACACCTTC.

This chain uses TRBV10-3 with TRBJ1-1; D is unclear. Germline V gene lookup returns CDR1 ENHRY and CDR2 SYGVKD. V lost 0 bases and J 4 bases, leaving 9 bases between the germline ends. There are 14 residues in the CDR3. The CDR3 loop reads CAISESIGGTEAFF. CDR3 sequence (DNA): TGTGCCATCAGTGAGTCGATAGGAGGCACTGAAGCTTTCTTT.

J is TRBJ2-2 and V is TRBV5-4, with 11 bases that match TRBD2. Germline trimming cut 4 bases from V and 1 base from J; bases unmatched to any gene: 6. Germline V gene data show CDR1 as SGHNT and CDR2 as YYREEE (reference sequence). The CDR3 length is 17 residues. The CDR3 protein is CASSTRLAGLNTGELFF. For the CDR3, the DNA is TGTGCCAGCAGCACGAGACTAGCGGGGCTGAACACCGGGGAGCTGTTTTTT.

The chain is built from TRBV7-6 and TRBJ2-7; D might be TRBD2 (6 bases). CDR1 is SGHVS and CDR2 is FNYEAQ in the germline V gene. This CDR3 is built from 15 residues. Trimming cost V 8 bases and J 3 bases, with 20 bases left between them. CDR3 DNA sequence: TGTGCCAGCGCCCCGGGGAGGCCCTTAAGCTACGAGCAGTACTTC. It yields the protein CASAPGRPLSYEQYF.

This clone was seen a single time. The chain uses TRBV5-4 and TRBJ2-3; no reliable D call. Looked up from germline, CDR1 is SGHNT and CDR2 is YYREEE (reference sequence). The CDR3 is 16 residues long. Trimming removed 0 bases from V and 0 bases from J, with 11 bases in between. CDR3 nucleotides: TGTGCCAGCAGCTTGGCCAGTATAAGAAGCACAGATACGCAGTATTTT. Amino acids: CASSLASIRSTDTQYF.

V and J are TRBV6-5 and TRBJ1-3; D unresolved. This CDR3 has 13 amino acids. Trimming took 6 bases from V and 0 from J, leaving 6 bases between them. Germline lookup yields CDR1 MNHEY and CDR2 SVGAGI. The CDR3 is CASRRDSGNTIYF. CDR3 sequence (DNA): TGTGCCAGCAGGAGAGACTCTGGAAACACCATATATTTT.